Below are 10 T cell receptor beta chains sequenced from a single sample in a study of blood T cell repertoires in COVID-19. Profiling relied on immunoSEQ multiplex PCR, and the TCRdb table lists in-frame clones only, not all of them. Of 180,000 or so clones listed, 70% to 90% are singletons. The sample was peripheral blood. The receptors shown here come from a person aged 65-85 years with COVID-19, enrolled during active disease.

The J gene is TRBJ2-2, the V gene TRBV7-3; D is undetermined. The germline CDR1 and CDR2 sequences are SGHTA and FQGTGA. CDR3 length equals 14 residues. Trimming took off 0 bases at V and 7 bases at J, with 9 bases between the two ends. CDR3 DNA sequence: TGTGCCAGCAGCTTAACAAGCGTCCACGGGGAGCTGTTTTTT. Encoded protein: CASSLTSVHGELFF. Looking up the rest from reference TRBV7-3 and TRBJ2-2 gives the full variable domain: GAGVSQTPSNKVTEKGKYVELRCDPISGHTALYWYRQSLGQGPEFLIYFQGTGAADDSGLPNDRFFAVRPEGSVSTLKIQRTERGDSAVYLCASSLTSVHGELFFGEGSRLTVL.

The chain is built from TRBV6-2 or TRBV6-3 and TRBJ1-1; D is unresolved. The ends were cut back, 6 bases at V and 1 base at J, with 9 bases in the middle. Per germline, CDR1 MNHEY and CDR2 SVGEGT. The CDR3 totals 13 residues. CDR3 coding DNA: TGTGCCAGCAGCCAGACAAGGAACACTGAAGCTTTCTTT. It codes for CASSQTRNTEAFF.

In this sample, this clone turned up once. The chain employs TRBV19 and TRBJ1-3; the D is unclear. This CDR3 has 13 residues. Germline CDR1 is LNHDA and CDR2 is SQIVND (reference sequence). V was clipped by 5 bases and J by 3 bases, with 8 bases between them. The CDR3 reads CASSERVGNTIYF. Written as DNA, the CDR3 is TGTGCCAGTAGTGAGCGGGTTGGAAACACCATATATTTT.

The chain combines TRBV19 with TRBJ1-5; 12 bases line up with TRBD1. The germline V gene encodes CDR1 LNHDA and CDR2 SQIVND (reference sequence). Unmatched junction bases numbered 1, after V lost 8 bases and J lost 2 bases. The CDR3 is 14 amino acids. The CDR3 bases are TGTGCCAGTTGGGACAGGGGGCGCAATCAGCCCCAGCATTTT. As protein: CASWDRGRNQPQHF. Based on the CDR3 plus reference TRBV19 and TRBJ1-5, the full variable domain is DGGITQSPKYLFRKEGQNVTLSCEQNLNHDAMYWYRQDPGQGLRLIYYSQIVNDFQKGDIAEGYSVSREKKESFPLTVTSAQKNPTAFYLCASWDRGRNQPQHFGDGTRLSIL.

The chain joins TRBV10-3 to TRBJ2-3; perhaps TRBD2 as D (6 bases). The CDR3 runs to 13 residues. Trimming took off 7 bases at V and 6 bases at J, with 14 bases between the two ends. Germline V lookup: CDR1 ENHRY, CDR2 SYGVKD. The CDR3 DNA follows: TGTGCCATCAACCGGGAGTTTAGCGATACGCAGTATTTT. Translated: CAINREFSDTQYF.

The rearrangement links TRBV9 to TRBJ1-2; 7 bases are shared with TRBD1. CDR1 is SGDLS and CDR2 is YYNGEE in the germline V gene. This CDR3 has 17 residues. Trimming at V came to 0 bases and at J to 4 bases, leaving 12 bases not matched to a gene. The CDR3 sequence: CASSVAHDRAWGYGYTF. The CDR3, as DNA: TGTGCCAGCAGCGTAGCTCACGACAGGGCCTGGGGCTATGGCTACACCTTC.

The chain is built from TRBV7-8 and TRBJ1-5; 8 nucleotides agree with TRBD1. V was clipped by 4 bases and J by 7 bases; unmatched bases: 6. The CDR3 has 14 amino acids. The germline V gene encodes CDR1 SGHVS and CDR2 FQNEAQ. The CDR3 region has the DNA TGTGCCAGCAGCTCACAGGGGGGGTTCCAGCCCCAGCATTTT. Translated: CASSSQGGFQPQHF. The full variable domain, its missing parts supplied by reference TRBV7-8 and TRBJ1-5, is GAGVSQSPRYKVAKRGQDVALRCDPISGHVSLFWYQQALGQGPEFLTYFQNEAQLDKSGLPSDRFFAERPEGSVSTLKIQRTQQEDSAVYLCASSSQGGFQPQHFGDGTRLSIL.

The rearrangement links TRBV12-3 or TRBV12-4 to TRBJ2-1, with D possibly TRBD1 on 5 matching bases. This CDR3 contains 13 residues. V lost 9 bases and J lost 8, with 17 bases in between. In nucleotides, the CDR3 is TGTGCCAGTAGGCTGGGTGGGGCGTATGAGCAGTTCTTC. Amino acids: CASRLGGAYEQFF.

This clone was counted a few times. V and J are TRBV21-1 and TRBJ1-2; the D call in the table, TRBD1, was not verified against the DNA. TRBV21-1 counts as a pseudogene. This CDR3 spans 14 amino acids. The CDR3 is CASRSETGIRGYTF. DNA for the CDR3: TGTGCCAGCAGGTCAGAGACAGGGATTCGTGGCTACACCTTC.

This chain uses TRBV28 with TRBJ2-7; tentative D call: TRBD2 (5 bases). The V end was cut by 6 bases, the J end by 0 bases, with 9 bases between. The CDR3 is 13 residues long. Germline lookup yields CDR1 MDHEN and CDR2 SYDVKM. The chain's CDR3 is CASRRANSYEQYF. The CDR3 bases are TGTGCCAGCAGGAGGGCAAACTCCTACGAGCAGTACTTC.